What follows describes a single T cell receptor beta chain. With V trimmed by 1 base and J by 4 bases, 4 bases remained unmatched. The CDR3 sequence is 15 residues long. Germline V gives CDR1 SGHTA, CDR2 FQGTGA. These data originate in a study of blood T cell repertoires in COVID-19. Method: immunoSEQ multiplex PCR; TCRdb's copy keeps in-frame clones and lacks some. The sample yields 260,000 or so clones, approximately 87% seen once. The chain recombines TRBV7-3 with TRBJ2-1; TRBD2 matches at 7 bases. The clonotype originates from a human donor in a cohort sampled during active COVID-19. The sequencing sample was made of peripheral blood. CDR3 region: CASSLIAGYYNEQFF. CDR3 DNA sequence: TGTGCCAGCAGCTTAATAGCGGGTTATTACAATGAGCAGTTCTTC.